Listed here are 32 T cell receptor beta chains from one sample, sequenced in a study of graft-versus-host responses after intestinal transplantation. Repertoires were generated with immunoSEQ multiplex PCR, while TCRdb's copy carries only in-frame clones and drops some. Found here are 95,000 or so clones, more than 80% of them singletons; the top ten hold about 16%. Specimen: PBMCs, collected around 450 days after intestinal transplant. The receptors were sampled from a human patient who received an intestinal transplant, so some T cells may come from the graft donor.

This clone has a single count. In nucleotides, the CDR3 is TGTGCCAGTAGTATCTGGACAGGGGGAGGCACTGAAGCTTTCTTT. Translation: CASSIWTGGGTEAFF. The V gene is TRBV19, the J gene TRBJ1-1; 10 bases agree with TRBD1. The V gene's germline CDR1 is LNHDA and CDR2 SQIVND (reference sequence). V trimming: 3 bases; J trimming: 4 bases; junction bases outside the gene matches: 5. The CDR3 spans 15 residues.

This clone was counted between two and nine times. The V gene is TRBV18, the J gene TRBJ1-4, with D possibly matching TRBD1 (6 bases). The ends were cut back, 3 bases at V and 5 bases at J, with 13 bases in the middle. The germline gives CDR1 KGHSH, CDR2 LQKENI. This CDR3 region has 15 residues. The CDR3 sequence: CASSPKGGLNEKLFF. The CDR3 region has the DNA TGTGCCAGCTCACCCAAGGGGGGCCTCAATGAAAAACTGTTTTTT.

V gene TRBV18 combines with J gene TRBJ1-2, with 7 bases fitting TRBD1. J was trimmed by 4 bases and V by 2 bases; bases with no gene match: 4. Germline assignment: CDR1 KGHSH and CDR2 LQKENI. The CDR3 has 14 amino acids. CDR3 loop: CASSPTGQAYGYTF. As DNA, the CDR3 is TGTGCCAGCTCACCAACCGGACAGGCCTATGGCTACACCTTC. The variable domain in full, completed from reference TRBV18 and TRBJ1-2, reads NAGVMQNPRHLVRRRGQEARLRCSPMKGHSHVYWYRQLPEEGLKFMVYLQKENIIDESGMPKERFSAEFPKEGPSILRIQQVVRGDSAAYFCASSPTGQAYGYTFGSGTRLTVV.

This chain connects TRBV6-1 to TRBJ1-2; no firm D call. The CDR3 is made up of 13 amino acids. The V and J ends lost 2 bases and 4 bases respectively, with 8 bases between them. Germline V gene sequence: CDR1 MNHNS, CDR2 SASEGT. The CDR3 protein is CASSEFPTYGYTF. CDR3 DNA: TGTGCCAGCAGTGAATTTCCGACCTATGGCTACACCTTC.

This clone was seen once. This sequence joins TRBV6-6 and TRBJ2-3; tentatively, D is TRBD2 (5 bases). Trimming removed 7 bases from V and 4 bases from J, with 12 bases in between. This CDR3 has 13 residues. Germline CDR1 MNHNY, CDR2 SVGAGI (reference sequence). The CDR3 coding sequence is TGTGCCAGCACCCGCCTAGCTCCAGATACGCAGTATTTT. This translates into CASTRLAPDTQYF.

This clone was counted only a few times. The chain couples TRBV19 to TRBJ2-2; 7 bases line up with TRBD1. The CDR3 has 16 amino acids. Trimming removed 9 bases from V and 1 base from J; junction bases left unmatched: 11. Germline V lookup: CDR1 LNHDA, CDR2 SQIVND (reference sequence). For the CDR3, the DNA is TGTGCCAGCCGCCTTGTGGGACAGCAGAACACCGGGGAGCTGTTTTTT. Its protein product is CASRLVGQQNTGELFF.

V is TRBV19 and J is TRBJ1-2; a weak D match, TRBD1 (5 bases). Trimming removed 4 bases from V and 7 bases from J, with 19 bases in between. The CDR3 loop spans 15 amino acids. In germline, CDR1 is LNHDA, CDR2 SQIVND (reference sequence). The CDR3 protein is CASSRGTAERRGYTF. CDR3 coding DNA: TGTGCCAGTAGTAGGGGGACGGCCGAGCGTCGTGGCTACACCTTC. The whole variable domain, remainder taken from reference TRBV19 and TRBJ1-2, is DGGITQSPKYLFRKEGQNVTLSCEQNLNHDAMYWYRQDPGQGLRLIYYSQIVNDFQKGDIAEGYSVSREKKESFPLTVTSAQKNPTAFYLCASSRGTAERRGYTFGSGTRLTVV.

The chain links TRBV5-7 to TRBJ1-3; 8 nucleotides line up with TRBD1. TRBV5-7 is placed among ORFs of uncertain function. After removal of 4 bases from V and 2 bases from J, the junction contained 5 bases not matched to a gene. The CDR3 is 15 residues long. CDR3 amino acids: CASSPGQGAGNTIYF. The CDR3 DNA sequence: TGTGCCAGCAGCCCAGGACAGGGAGCTGGAAACACCATATATTTT.

This chain links TRBV11-2 with TRBJ1-1, with D possibly matching TRBD1 (5 bases). V dropped 5 bases and J dropped 2 bases, with 12 bases sitting between them. Germline V gene data show CDR1 as SGHAT and CDR2 as FQNNGV. This CDR3 is 14 amino acids long. CDR3 nucleotides: TGTGCCAGCAGCGTGCGGGACGGTAACACTGAAGCTTTCTTT. It yields the protein CASSVRDGNTEAFF.

The chain carries TRBV5-4 and TRBJ1-1; D unclear. The germline V gene has CDR1 SGHNT and CDR2 YYREEE (reference sequence). Trimming removed 2 bases from V and 8 bases from J, with 13 bases in between. This CDR3 has 13 residues. CDR3 in DNA: TGTGCCAGCAGCTTCGGGTCCAAGGCGGAAGCTTTCTTT. It encodes CASSFGSKAEAFF. The full variable domain, in which reference TRBV5-4 and TRBJ1-1 provide the parts outside the CDR3, is ETGVTQSPTHLIKTRGQQVTLRCSSQSGHNTVSWYQQALGQGPQFIFQYYREEENGRGNFPPRFSGLQFPNYSSELNVNALELDDSALYLCASSFGSKAEAFFGQGTRLTVV.

The V call is TRBV30, the J call TRBJ1-5; 7 bases map to TRBD1. Germline CDR1 reads GTSNPN; CDR2 reads SVGIG (reference sequence). The trim removed 7 bases at V and 3 bases at J, leaving 6 bases unmatched. The CDR3 is made up of 13 amino acids. This CDR3 reads CAFKGANNQPQHF. CDR3 bases: TGTGCCTTTAAGGGGGCAAACAATCAGCCCCAGCATTTT.

Notes on this clone: Sequence at one end of the junction differs from germline and may be a read error. The chain carries TRBV15 and TRBJ2-7, with D unresolved. Germline CDR1 reads LNHNV; CDR2 reads YYDKDF (reference sequence). The CDR3 loop spans 13 amino acids. In nucleotides, the CDR3 is TGTGCCACCAGCAGGGATGACGGATACGAGCAGTGCTTC. Its protein is CATSRDDGYEQCF.

The genes are TRBV29-1 and TRBJ1-2; D not resolved. Germline V gene data show CDR1 as SQVTM and CDR2 as ANQGSEA. The V end lost 0 bases, the J end lost 3 bases, and 11 bases lay between the germline ends. The CDR3 is 14 amino acids. Here the CDR3 DNA reads TGCAGCGTTGAAGAAGGTCCCCCCGACTATGGCTACACCTTC. Its translation: CSVEEGPPDYGYTF.

This rearrangement joins TRBV4-1 to TRBJ2-5, with D unclear. CDR1 and CDR2 from the germline V gene are MGHRA and YSYEKL. Trimming took off 5 bases at V and 2 bases at J, with 12 bases between the two ends. This CDR3 is 14 amino acids long. The CDR3 sequence is CASSSNPGQETQYF. In DNA, the CDR3 is TGCGCCAGCAGCTCAAACCCAGGACAAGAGACCCAGTACTTC.

The V gene is TRBV19, the J gene TRBJ2-7; D call uncertain. The CDR3 is made up of 14 amino acids. Trimming removed 3 bases at V and 5 bases at J, with 14 bases between. Germline CDR1 and CDR2: LNHDA and SQIVND (reference sequence). This CDR3 is CASSMAQFWDEQYF. DNA of the CDR3: TGTGCCAGTAGTATGGCGCAGTTCTGGGACGAGCAGTACTTC.

The V gene is TRBV6-5, the J gene TRBJ1-6; D gene ambiguous. The germline V and J ends were trimmed by 6 bases and 6 bases, with 12 bases remaining between them. Per the germline V gene, CDR1 is MNHEY and CDR2 is SVGAGI. CDR3 length: 14 amino acids. In DNA, the CDR3 is TGTGCCAGCAGCTTGGGCCCCATTAATTCACCCCTCCACTTT. It encodes CASSLGPINSPLHF.

The chain employs TRBV5-1 and TRBJ2-1; 13 nucleotides match TRBD2. This CDR3 spans 16 amino acids. Germline assignment: CDR1 SGHRS and CDR2 YFSETQ. After removal of 7 bases from V and 5 bases from J, the junction contained 9 bases not matched to a gene. CDR3 nucleotides: TGCGCCAGCTCGATGACTAGCGGGGGGTCCCACAATGAGCAGTTCTTC. It specifies CASSMTSGGSHNEQFF.

J is TRBJ2-3 and V is TRBV5-1; TRBD1 agrees at 8 bases. The trim removed 4 bases at V and 2 bases at J, leaving 6 bases unmatched. CDR3 size: 15 residues. The V gene's germline CDR1 is SGHRS and CDR2 YFSETQ. The CDR3 DNA reads TGCGCCAGCAGCCCGAGGGACAGGACCACAGATACGCAGTATTTT. Translation gives CASSPRDRTTDTQYF.

This chain joins TRBV7-8 and TRBJ2-7, with unresolved D. The CDR3 extends over 16 amino acids. Germline V gene lookup returns CDR1 SGHVS and CDR2 FQNEAQ. Between the trimmed V and J ends, which lost 6 bases and 6 bases, there was a span of 24 bases. CDR3 region: CASSSGLGISLSEQYF. The CDR3 nucleotides are TGTGCCAGCAGTTCGGGCCTTGGGATTTCCCTTTCCGAGCAGTACTTC.

This clone was detected only once. The V gene is TRBV9, the J gene TRBJ2-7; no clear D gene. Per the germline V gene, CDR1 is SGDLS and CDR2 is YYNGEE. V lost 5 bases and J lost 5, with 8 bases in between. The CDR3 runs 11 residues. In DNA form, the CDR3 reads TGTGCCAGCAGGCCGGTGGACGAGCAGTACTTC. This sequence encodes CASRPVDEQYF.

The J gene is TRBJ2-6, the V gene TRBV27; tentative D call: TRBD1 (5 bases). Trimming stripped 6 bases from V and 0 bases from J, with 15 bases between. Germline-derived CDR1 and CDR2 are MNHEY and SMNVEV (reference sequence). The CDR3 is 17 residues long. The CDR3 DNA reads TGTGCCAGCAGCGCTTACTCCAGGGCCTCTGGGGCCAACGTCCTGACTTTC. Translated: CASSAYSRASGANVLTF.

This chain connects TRBV25-1 to TRBJ2-7; 8 nucleotides line up with TRBD1. The CDR3 covers 14 residues. The junction had 4 bases not matched to a gene; V was cut back by 4 bases and J by 2 bases. Germline V gene sequence: CDR1 MGHDK, CDR2 SYGVNS. In DNA form, the CDR3 reads TGTGCCAGCAGTGCCGGACAGGGCCCCTACGAGCAGTACTTC. Amino acids: CASSAGQGPYEQYF.

This chain connects TRBV2 to TRBJ2-7; 7 positions match TRBD2. The CDR3 is 14 residues long. With V trimmed by 4 bases and J by 3 bases, 6 bases remained unmatched. CDR1 and CDR2 from the germline V gene are SNHLY and FYNNEI. The CDR3 nucleotides are TGTGCCAGCAGTGGGTCGGGGGGTAACTACGAGCAGTACTTC. Its protein product is CASSGSGGNYEQYF.

The chain carries TRBV7-8 and TRBJ2-5, with D maybe TRBD1 (6 bases). Trimming pared 0 bases from V and 4 bases from J, leaving 15 bases between. This CDR3 contains 16 residues. Germline-derived CDR1 and CDR2 are SGHVS and FQNEAQ. In nucleotides, the CDR3 is TGTGCCAGCAGCTTAGCCCCACAGGGATTGAGAGAGACCCAGTACTTC. As protein: CASSLAPQGLRETQYF. Filled out from reference TRBV7-8 and TRBJ2-5, the complete variable domain reads GAGVSQSPRYKVAKRGQDVALRCDPISGHVSLFWYQQALGQGPEFLTYFQNEAQLDKSGLPSDRFFAERPEGSVSTLKIQRTQQEDSAVYLCASSLAPQGLRETQYFGPGTRLLVL.

This clone was detected once. The rearrangement uses TRBV18 and TRBJ1-4, with TRBD1 matching 7 bases. Germline lookup yields CDR1 KGHSH and CDR2 LQKENI. Trimming at V came to 3 bases and at J to 4 bases, leaving 2 bases not matched to a gene. CDR3 length equals 14 residues. CDR3 DNA sequence: TGTGCCAGCTCACCCGACAGGGTTAATGAAAAACTGTTTTTT. Translating gives CASSPDRVNEKLFF. Together with reference TRBV18 and TRBJ1-4, the CDR3 gives the full variable domain: NAGVMQNPRHLVRRRGQEARLRCSPMKGHSHVYWYRQLPEEGLKFMVYLQKENIIDESGMPKERFSAEFPKEGPSILRIQQVVRGDSAAYFCASSPDRVNEKLFFGSGTQLSVL.

The rearrangement uses TRBV11-1 and TRBJ1-5; D gene uncertain. Germline V gene sequence: CDR1 SGHAT, CDR2 FQDESV (reference sequence). V was trimmed by 2 bases and J by 1 base, leaving 9 bases between them. This CDR3 contains 15 residues. Here the CDR3 DNA reads TGTGCCAGCAGCTTATTTGGGGTCAGCAATCAGCCCCAGCATTTT. This codes for CASSLFGVSNQPQHF.

The V gene is TRBV5-1, the J gene TRBJ2-5; TRBD2 agrees at 11 bases. CDR3 length: 15 amino acids. Unmatched junction bases numbered 6, after V lost 6 bases and J lost 2 bases. Germline assignment: CDR1 SGHRS and CDR2 YFSETQ. The CDR3 reads CASTIAGGPQETQYF. CDR3 bases: TGCGCCAGCACTATAGCGGGGGGGCCACAAGAGACCCAGTACTTC.

The chain employs TRBV5-1 and TRBJ2-5; 9 bases line up with TRBD1. Losses at the gene ends were 2 bases for V and 4 bases for J; bases not matched to a gene: 12. The CDR3 contains 17 residues. The germline CDR1 and CDR2 sequences are SGHRS and YFSETQ. This CDR3 is CASSFLVPDRGGETQYF. CDR3 coding DNA: TGCGCCAGCAGCTTTCTAGTTCCGGACAGGGGAGGAGAGACCCAGTACTTC.

This clone has a single count. The chain links TRBV6-1 to TRBJ2-3; 8 bases agree with TRBD2. With 5 bases clipped from V and 3 bases from J, the junction kept 4 bases outside the gene matches. Germline V gene data show CDR1 as MNHNS and CDR2 as SASEGT. CDR3 length equals 14 residues. This chain's CDR3 is CASSSRGGTDTQYF. The DNA for the CDR3 is TGTGCCAGCAGTAGCCGGGGGGGGACAGATACGCAGTATTTT.

This chain joins TRBV7-3 and TRBJ2-7; TRBD1 or TRBD2 may be the D gene (5 bases each). This CDR3 region has 14 residues. Germline V gene data show CDR1 as SGHTA and CDR2 as FQGTGA. The V end lost 5 bases, the J end lost 2 bases, and 13 bases lay between the germline ends. CDR3 in DNA: TGTGCCAGCAGCCTCCGGGACGGCCCCTACGAGCAGTACTTC. Translation gives CASSLRDGPYEQYF.

CDR3 sequence (DNA): TGCAGCGTTCCGGGACAGAAAGGAGATGGCTACACCTTC. Protein: CSVPGQKGDGYTF. The rearrangement joins TRBV29-1 to TRBJ1-2, with 7 positions matching TRBD1. The CDR3 is 13 amino acids. V lost 5 bases, J lost 6 bases, and 9 bases stayed unmatched. Germline CDR1 reads SQVTM; CDR2 reads ANQGSEA.

The gene calls are TRBV5-1 and TRBJ2-7, with D possibly TRBD2 on 5 matching bases. The CDR3 is made up of 15 amino acids. Germline values: CDR1 SGHRS, CDR2 YFSETQ. Trimming shortened V by 2 bases and J by 3 bases, and 15 bases separated the two germline ends. As DNA, the CDR3 is TGCGCCAGCAGCTTAGCCCCGGACTTAAACTACGAGCAGTACTTC. Translated, it gives CASSLAPDLNYEQYF. The whole variable domain, remainder taken from reference TRBV5-1 and TRBJ2-7, is KAGVTQTPRYLIKTRGQQVTLSCSPISGHRSVSWYQQTPGQGLQFLFEYFSETQRNKGNFPGRFSGRQFSNSRSEMNVSTLELGDSALYLCASSLAPDLNYEQYFGPGTRLTVT.